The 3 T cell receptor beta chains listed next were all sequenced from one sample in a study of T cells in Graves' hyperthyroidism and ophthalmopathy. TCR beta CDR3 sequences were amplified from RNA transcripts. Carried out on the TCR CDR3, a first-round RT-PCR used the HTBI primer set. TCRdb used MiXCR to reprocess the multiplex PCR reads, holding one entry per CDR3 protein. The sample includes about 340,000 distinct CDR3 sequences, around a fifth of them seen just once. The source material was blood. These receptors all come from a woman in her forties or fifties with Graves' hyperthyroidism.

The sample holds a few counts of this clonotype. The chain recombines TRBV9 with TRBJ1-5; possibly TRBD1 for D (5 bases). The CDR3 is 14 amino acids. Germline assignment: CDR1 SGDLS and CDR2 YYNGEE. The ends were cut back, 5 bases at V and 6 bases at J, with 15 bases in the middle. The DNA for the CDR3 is TGTGCCAGCAGTGGCCAGGGTTTAAGTCAGCCCCAGCATTTT. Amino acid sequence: CASSGQGLSQPQHF.

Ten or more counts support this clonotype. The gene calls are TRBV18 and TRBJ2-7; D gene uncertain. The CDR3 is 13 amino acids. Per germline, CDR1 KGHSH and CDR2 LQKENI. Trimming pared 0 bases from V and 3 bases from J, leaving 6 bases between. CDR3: CASSPPMRYEQYF. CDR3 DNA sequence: TGTGCCAGCTCACCACCGATGCGCTACGAGCAGTACTTC.

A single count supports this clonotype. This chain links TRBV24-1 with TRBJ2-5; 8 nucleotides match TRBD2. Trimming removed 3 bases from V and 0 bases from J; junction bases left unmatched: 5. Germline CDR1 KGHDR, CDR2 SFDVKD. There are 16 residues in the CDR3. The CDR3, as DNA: TGTGCCACCAGTGATGGGGTAGCGGGACACCAAGAGACCCAGTACTTC. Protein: CATSDGVAGHQETQYF.